This record covers a single T cell receptor (beta chain). Its antigen has not been determined. Per-nucleotide qualities are absent, and no much larger clonotype sits a single base away. The sample originates from a study of blood T cell repertoires in COVID-19 (dated by TCRdb to the early 2020s). Concerning the study at large: The collaborator samples originated in the United States, Italy and Spain and spanned the acute and convalescent phases of COVID-19. Subjects who had been exposed to COVID-19, were actively infected with it, or had recovered from it provided the deeply sampled blood TCRbeta repertoires that made up the dataset. HLA class I and class II types, where available, came from metadata supplied by the sample provider rather than from assay-based typing. The sample metadata nearly always contained a de-identified subject ID, COVID-19 status, age in years and sex. A freely available public database, intended as a resource for researchers studying the immune response to SARS-CoV-2, is where the repertoires were released. The prospective study material was composed of cDNA or gDNA derived from T cells, B-cell-depleted T cells, or PBMCs. Samples came from the ongoing ImmuneRACE study (first 160 participants) plus 1,254 subjects from 6 global collaborators. Study-level results and caveats: Clinical and demographic metadata were provided uncurated, with the amount varying by source and participant.

TCRbeta CDR3 regions were amplified from genomic DNA using the immunoSEQ Assay, a bias-controlled multiplex PCR. As for how the authors treated the data: The number of nucleated cells in each sample was estimated from the amplification of reference gene primers within the assay. To quantify the absolute abundance of each unique TCRbeta CDR3 rearrangement, sequence reads were collapsed and filtered. For each sample, productive Simpson clonality was calculated as the square root of Simpson's diversity index over productive rearrangements. TCRdb mirrors the immuneACCESS table, restricted to in-frame sequences. Some clones are absent from its copies; in checked studies, under half trace to an unresolved V gene, and the reason for the others is unknown. V, J and clone size derive from that table, while D and trimming were established from the DNA sequence. The table for this sample lists some 150,000 clones; approximately 86% of them were counted only once. Of the sample, about 6.5% falls within the top ten clones.

Whole blood was collected in K2EDTA tubes by collaborating institutions according to the institutions' own protocols. For TCRbeta analysis, collaborator samples were shipped as frozen whole blood, as isolated PBMCs, or as DNA extracted from either sample type. V is pared back by 4 bases and J by 6 bases, with 15 bases lying between the germline termini. Including cysteine and phenylalanine, the CDR3 has 14 amino acids. The retained sequence is limited to the CDR3, 42 bases, with the frame set at the first base. CDR1 and CDR2 are drawn from the germline V gene: SGHDT, YYEEEE. The sequence was collected from an elderly woman in a cohort sampled during active or convalescent COVID-19. Sequences were obtained from peripheral blood. Recombination joined TRBV5-6 with TRBJ2-3, with a weak D call of TRBD1 (5 bases match). The nucleotide sequence is TGTGCCAGCAGCCCACCTGACTCAGGGGATACGCAGTATTTT. Its amino acids are CASSPPDSGDTQYF.